This T cell receptor (beta chain) comes out of a study of regulatory T cells in long-lasting Graves disease. HTBI primers from iRepertoire and Arm-PCR of CDR3 regions yielded the TCR beta libraries. From the multiplex PCR reads, TCRdb called clonotypes with MiXCR, one entry per CDR3 protein. In the table there are approximately 500,000 distinct CDR3 sequences, roughly 21% of which are singletons. A few counts support this clonotype. Its antigen is as yet unknown. Time point in this sample: persistent/refractory GD, antithyroid drugs over 5 years with positive TRAb. Making the TCR library involved RNA that had been extracted from PBMCs. The study's findings and limits: Patients with persistent disease showed a bias toward TRBV28, TRBJ1-2 and TRBJ2-5. Sample size, which was small, may have reduced accuracy.

This CDR3 spans 14 amino acids. V lost 4 bases and J 3 bases, leaving 11 bases between the germline ends. In germline, CDR1 is SGHTS, CDR2 YDEGEE. The rearrangement joins TRBV5-8 to TRBJ1-5; perhaps TRBD1 as D (6 bases). The source is a female donor with Graves disease. The sample was peripheral blood mononuclear cells (PBMCs), taken when the disease was refractory, from a patient treated with antithyroid drugs. Here the CDR3 reads CASSAGQHNQPQHF. CDR3 DNA sequence: TGTGCCAGCAGCGCTGGACAGCACAATCAGCCCCAGCATTTT.